The rows below give T cell receptor beta chains drawn from one sample of a study of blood T cells in healthy people across ages. TCRdb reprocessed the 5' RACE reads with MiXCR, giving one entry per CDR3 protein. The sample yields under 1 million distinct CDR3 sequences, under 45% seen once. Material: blood. Every receptor here comes from a man in his 60s in good health. Each CDR3 is given with its conserved first and last residue. A D gene is named only where the DNA matches it firmly. Rows give clone size only sometimes, using once, few, many, or a class for an expanded clone.

CDR3aa: CSARSLEGETQYF
CDR3nt: TGCAGTGCCAGGAGTCTAGAGGGAGAGACCCAGTACTTC
j_gene: TRBJ2-5
v_gene: TRBV20-1
abundance: few
d_gene: -

CDR3aa: CASSFQGIHNEQFF
CDR3nt: TGTGCCAGCAGCTTTCAGGGGATCCACAATGAGCAGTTCTTC
j_gene: TRBJ2-1
v_gene: TRBV5-5
abundance: few
d_gene: -

CDR3aa: CATSRDIGTNSNQPQHF
CDR3nt: TGTGCCACCAGCAGAGATATTGGGACAAATAGCAATCAGCCCCAGCATTTT
j_gene: TRBJ1-5
v_gene: TRBV15
abundance: -
d_gene: -

CDR3aa: CASRQDTTNTGELFF
CDR3nt: TGTGCCAGCAGGCAGGACACGACGAACACCGGGGAGCTGTTTTTT
j_gene: TRBJ2-2
v_gene: TRBV7-9
abundance: -
d_gene: -

CDR3aa: CASSLFGTPSTDTQYF
CDR3nt: TGTGCCAGCAGCTTATTTGGGACTCCTAGCACAGATACGCAGTATTTT
j_gene: TRBJ2-3
v_gene: TRBV7-2
abundance: many
d_gene: -

CDR3aa: CSARVPGFSYEQYF
CDR3nt: TGCAGTGCTAGAGTACCGGGGTTCTCCTACGAGCAGTACTTC
j_gene: TRBJ2-7
v_gene: TRBV20-1
abundance: -
d_gene: -

CDR3aa: CASSLGWRSSYEQYF
CDR3nt: TGTGCCAGCAGCCTGGGGTGGCGGAGCTCCTACGAGCAGTACTTC
j_gene: TRBJ2-7
v_gene: TRBV6-2/TRBV6-3
abundance: -
d_gene: -

CDR3aa: CASSETGSNTEAFF
CDR3nt: TGTGCCAGCAGTGAAACCGGATCGAACACTGAAGCTTTCTTT
j_gene: TRBJ1-1
v_gene: TRBV6-1
abundance: -
d_gene: -

CDR3aa: CASSEWGQGNSFEQYF
CDR3nt: TGTGCCAGCAGTGAGTGGGGACAGGGTAATTCGTTTGAGCAGTACTTC
j_gene: TRBJ2-7
v_gene: TRBV6-1
abundance: many
d_gene: TRBD1

CDR3aa: CASSDGQPGEQYF
CDR3nt: TGTGCCAGCAGCGATGGACAGCCAGGGGAGCAGTACTTC
j_gene: TRBJ2-7
v_gene: TRBV5-4
abundance: -
d_gene: -

CDR3aa: CASSFAPLGTNTEAFF
CDR3nt: TGTGCCAGCAGTTTTGCGCCCCTCGGCACGAACACTGAAGCTTTCTTT
j_gene: TRBJ1-1
v_gene: TRBV12-3/TRBV12-4
abundance: -
d_gene: -

CDR3aa: CASSEIRPHGYTF
CDR3nt: TGTGCCAGCAGTGAAATTCGCCCTCATGGCTACACCTTC
j_gene: TRBJ1-2
v_gene: TRBV2
abundance: -
d_gene: -

CDR3aa: CASSQEVGLQADTQYF
CDR3nt: TGTGCCAGCAGCCAAGAAGTAGGACTCCAAGCAGATACGCAGTATTTT
j_gene: TRBJ2-3
v_gene: TRBV4-2
abundance: few
d_gene: -

CDR3aa: CASSLDTLATDTQYF
CDR3nt: TGTGCCAGCAGCCTGGACACGCTTGCCACAGATACGCAGTATTTT
j_gene: TRBJ2-3
v_gene: TRBV12-3/TRBV12-4
abundance: -
d_gene: -

CDR3aa: CASSKGYTNTEAFF
CDR3nt: TGTGCCAGCAGTAAGGGTTATACGAACACTGAAGCTTTCTTT
j_gene: TRBJ1-1
v_gene: TRBV6-5
abundance: few
d_gene: -

CDR3aa: CASGQTRVTAFF
CDR3nt: TGTGCCAGCGGTCAGACACGGGTCACGGCTTTCTTT
j_gene: TRBJ1-1
v_gene: TRBV12-3/TRBV12-4
abundance: -
d_gene: -

CDR3aa: CSVIQGAKETQYF
CDR3nt: TGCAGCGTTATTCAGGGGGCTAAAGAGACCCAGTACTTC
j_gene: TRBJ2-5
v_gene: TRBV29-1
abundance: many
d_gene: TRBD1

CDR3aa: CAISEAGGYNYGYTF
CDR3nt: TGTGCCATCAGTGAAGCGGGAGGTTATAACTATGGCTACACCTTC
j_gene: TRBJ1-2
v_gene: TRBV25-1
abundance: -
d_gene: -

CDR3aa: CASGNDRVNQSQHF
CDR3nt: TGTGCTAGTGGCAACGACAGGGTGAATCAGTCCCAGCATTTT
j_gene: TRBJ1-5
v_gene: TRBV12-5
abundance: -
d_gene: TRBD1

CDR3aa: CASSPSIGRETQYF
CDR3nt: TGTGCCAGCAGCCCCAGTATCGGGCGGGAGACCCAGTACTTC
j_gene: TRBJ2-5
v_gene: TRBV7-2
abundance: -
d_gene: -

CDR3aa: CSARDRRQGTEAFF
CDR3nt: TGCAGTGCTAGAGATCGAAGGCAGGGCACTGAAGCTTTCTTT
j_gene: TRBJ1-1
v_gene: TRBV20-1
abundance: once
d_gene: -

CDR3aa: CASSFYFGTGWNEQFF
CDR3nt: TGTGCCAGCAGTTTTTATTTCGGGACAGGGTGGAATGAGCAGTTCTTC
j_gene: TRBJ2-1
v_gene: TRBV6-2/TRBV6-3
abundance: -
d_gene: TRBD1

CDR3aa: CASSSFRGSETQYF
CDR3nt: TGTGCCAGCAGCTCGTTCAGGGGGTCAGAGACCCAGTACTTC
j_gene: TRBJ2-5
v_gene: TRBV7-4
abundance: -
d_gene: TRBD1

CDR3aa: CASRSPPHQVSNQPQHF
CDR3nt: TGTGCCAGCAGAAGTCCTCCGCACCAGGTTAGCAATCAGCCCCAGCATTTT
j_gene: TRBJ1-5
v_gene: TRBV6-2/TRBV6-3
abundance: -
d_gene: -

CDR3aa: CASSPTSPDHEQYF
CDR3nt: TGTGCCAGCAGCCCGACTAGCCCGGACCACGAGCAGTACTTC
j_gene: TRBJ2-7
v_gene: TRBV27
abundance: -
d_gene: TRBD2

CDR3aa: CATSRGTGGQYNEQFF
CDR3nt: TGTGCCACCAGCAGAGGGACAGGGGGGCAATACAATGAGCAGTTCTTC
j_gene: TRBJ2-1
v_gene: TRBV15
abundance: many
d_gene: TRBD1

CDR3aa: CASSLLLSAGDEQFF
CDR3nt: TGTGCCAGCAGCTTACTCCTATCAGCAGGAGATGAGCAGTTCTTC
j_gene: TRBJ2-1
v_gene: TRBV11-2
abundance: -
d_gene: -

CDR3aa: CASSLRGASNEKLFF
CDR3nt: TGTGCCAGCAGCTTACGGGGGGCTTCTAATGAAAAACTGTTTTTT
j_gene: TRBJ1-4
v_gene: TRBV7-2
abundance: few
d_gene: -

CDR3aa: CASSKWTGGYEQYF
CDR3nt: TGTGCCAGCAGCAAGTGGACAGGGGGCTACGAGCAGTACTTC
j_gene: TRBJ2-7
v_gene: TRBV21-1
abundance: -
d_gene: -

CDR3aa: CSVLASPGYEQYF
CDR3nt: TGCAGTGTATTAGCTAGCCCCGGGTACGAGCAGTACTTC
j_gene: TRBJ2-7
v_gene: TRBV20-1
abundance: -
d_gene: -

CDR3aa: CASSIRVDTQYF
CDR3nt: TGTGCCAGCAGCATTAGAGTAGATACGCAGTATTTT
j_gene: TRBJ2-3
v_gene: TRBV7-2
abundance: few
d_gene: -

CDR3aa: CASSQQKLAGVSYEQYF
CDR3nt: TGTGCCAGCAGCCAACAGAAGCTTGCGGGGGTCTCCTACGAGCAGTACTTC
j_gene: TRBJ2-7
v_gene: TRBV3-1
abundance: -
d_gene: TRBD2

CDR3aa: CASSSQVTDTQYF
CDR3nt: TGTGCCAGCAGCTCACAGGTCACAGATACGCAGTATTTT
j_gene: TRBJ2-3
v_gene: TRBV7-2
abundance: few
d_gene: -

CDR3aa: CSARDLEGRDYGYTF
CDR3nt: TGCAGTGCTAGAGATCTGGAGGGTAGGGACTATGGCTACACCTTC
j_gene: TRBJ1-2
v_gene: TRBV20-1
abundance: -
d_gene: -

CDR3aa: CASSQAKSNQPQHF
CDR3nt: TGTGCCAGCAGCCAGGCCAAGAGCAATCAGCCCCAGCATTTT
j_gene: TRBJ1-5
v_gene: TRBV4-2
abundance: -
d_gene: -

CDR3aa: CASSLVASSQETQYF
CDR3nt: TGTGCCAGCAGCTTAGTTGCGTCGTCCCAAGAGACCCAGTACTTC
j_gene: TRBJ2-5
v_gene: TRBV7-9
abundance: few
d_gene: -

CDR3aa: CASSATSGGALEQFF
CDR3nt: TGTGCCAGCAGCGCGACTAGCGGGGGGGCACTTGAGCAGTTCTTC
j_gene: TRBJ2-1
v_gene: TRBV7-9
abundance: -
d_gene: TRBD2

CDR3aa: CAISTRMGGETQYF
CDR3nt: TGTGCCATCAGTACCAGGATGGGCGGCGAGACCCAGTACTTC
j_gene: TRBJ2-5
v_gene: TRBV10-3
abundance: many
d_gene: -

CDR3aa: CASSYSYRGPAYF
CDR3nt: TGTGCCAGCAGTTACTCCTACAGGGGCCCAGCGTATTTT
j_gene: TRBJ2-3
v_gene: TRBV6-5
abundance: few
d_gene: TRBD1

CDR3aa: CASSQVYQGNGYTF
CDR3nt: TGCGCCAGCAGCCAAGTCTACCAGGGGAATGGCTACACCTTC
j_gene: TRBJ1-2
v_gene: TRBV4-3
abundance: few
d_gene: -

CDR3aa: CASSPSRAGTGTRNEQFF
CDR3nt: TGTGCCAGCAGCCCCAGCAGGGCCGGGACAGGGACCCGCAATGAGCAGTTCTTC
j_gene: TRBJ2-1
v_gene: TRBV7-2
abundance: few
d_gene: TRBD1

CDR3aa: CASSLGGGENEQFF
CDR3nt: TGCGCCAGCAGCCTCGGGGGGGGGGAGAATGAGCAGTTCTTC
j_gene: TRBJ2-1
v_gene: TRBV5-1
abundance: -
d_gene: TRBD2